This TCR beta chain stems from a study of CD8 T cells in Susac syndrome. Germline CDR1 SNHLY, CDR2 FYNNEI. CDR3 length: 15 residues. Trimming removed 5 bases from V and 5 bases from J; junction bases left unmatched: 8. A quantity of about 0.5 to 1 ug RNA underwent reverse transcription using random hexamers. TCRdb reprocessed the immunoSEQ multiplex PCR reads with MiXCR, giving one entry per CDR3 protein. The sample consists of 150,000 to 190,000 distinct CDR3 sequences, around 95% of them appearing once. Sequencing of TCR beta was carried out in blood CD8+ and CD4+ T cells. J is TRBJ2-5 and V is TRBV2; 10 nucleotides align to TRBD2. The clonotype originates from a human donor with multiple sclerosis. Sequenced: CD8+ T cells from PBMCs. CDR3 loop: CASSPSGSSGETQYF. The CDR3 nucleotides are TGTGCCAGCAGTCCTAGCGGGAGCTCCGGGGAGACCCAGTACTTC.